Sequencing of this T cell receptor beta chain was carried out in a study of CD8+ T cells in alopecia areata. Study background: Patients received oral tofacitinib, 5 to 10 mg twice daily, for moderate-to-severe alopecia areata. Study findings and constraints: Having just one nonresponder leaves the connection between baseline CD8+ expansion and response unresolved. Resident alphabeta T-cell populations of normal skin are likewise subject to sequencing in scalp samples.

Treatment defined: oral pan-JAK inhibitor, 5-10 mg twice daily. In its sample, this clone was seen a few times. As yet, its antigen is unknown. Reverse transcription of extracted RNA yielded cDNA, which provided the sequencing template. Libraries were prepared by immunoSEQ multiplex PCR; TCRdb keeps only in-frame clonotypes and omits some of them. This sample carries roughly 100,000 clones, around 44% of them seen once, and the ten largest clones take less than 20%. The sequence was obtained from a human donor with alopecia areata. The sample was CD8+ T cells sorted from blood, taken at week 24, from a patient treated with tofacitinib.

CDR3 region: CASSQGSRGQETQYF. DNA of the CDR3: TGCGCCAGCAGCCAAGGAAGCAGGGGGCAAGAGACCCAGTACTTC. J is TRBJ2-5 and V is TRBV4-3, with 7 nucleotides matching TRBD1. Trimming cost V 1 base and J 2 bases; bases outside gene matches: 4. The CDR3 has 15 residues. CDR1 and CDR2 (germline): LGHNA, YSLEER.